This entry lists 25 T cell receptor beta chains sequenced from one sample in a study of cytomegalovirus exposure and HLA in healthy donors. Primers included in the PCR were 60 Vbeta and 13 Jbeta primers. TCRdb's copy holds only in-frame clones and misses some; the assay was immunoSEQ multiplex PCR. The sample lists about 190,000 clones, 65% to 85% occurring once. The specimen sequenced was PBMCs. These receptors originate from a middle-aged man in good health and CMV-seronegative.

This sequence joins TRBV5-6 and TRBJ1-5, with D uncertain. The CDR3 consists of 14 residues. Per germline, CDR1 SGHDT and CDR2 YYEEEE. V lost 3 bases to trimming and J lost 1 base, with 8 bases between them. The CDR3: CASSYTESNQPQHF. CDR3 nucleotides: TGTGCCAGCAGCTACACAGAGAGCAATCAGCCCCAGCATTTT.

This clone was recorded only once. The chain links TRBV18 to TRBJ2-1, with 8 bases fitting TRBD2. CDR1 is KGHSH, CDR2 LQKENI, per germline. CDR3 length: 16 residues. The V segment lost 6 bases and the J segment 4 bases; nucleotides outside the gene matches: 11. CDR3 bases: TGTGCCAGCTCTACGGGGGGGCCTAGTGGTTACAATGAGCAGTTCTTC. This encodes CASSTGGPSGYNEQFF.

On this clone itself: Other DNA sequences in this sample translate to the same CDR3. The rearrangement links TRBV5-1 to TRBJ1-1; D is undetermined. Germline V gene data show CDR1 as SGHRS and CDR2 as YFSETQ. With 4 bases removed from V and 3 bases from J, the gap between germline ends came to 7 bases. The CDR3 runs to 12 residues. CDR3 sequence: CASSTGDTEAFF. Written as DNA, the CDR3 is TGCGCCAGCAGCACGGGAGACACTGAAGCTTTCTTT.

The V gene is TRBV5-5, the J gene TRBJ2-5; 9 nucleotides align to TRBD1. The CDR3 runs 14 residues. Germline V gives CDR1 SGHKS, CDR2 YYEKEE (reference sequence). V gave up 2 bases and J gave up 5 bases; unmatched junction bases: 4. CDR3 sequence reads: CASSFGTGYETQYF. The CDR3 coding sequence is TGTGCCAGCAGCTTTGGGACAGGGTATGAGACCCAGTACTTC.

V and J are TRBV4-3 and TRBJ2-7; 10 positions match TRBD1. This CDR3 contains 16 residues. Germline assignment: CDR1 LGHNA and CDR2 YSLEER. V lost 6 bases and J lost 7; bases outside the gene matches: 15. The CDR3 here is CASRQRFGQGGLEQYF. DNA of the CDR3: TGCGCCAGCAGACAAAGGTTTGGACAGGGGGGTTTGGAGCAGTACTTC.

The chain couples TRBV6-5 to TRBJ2-1; D may be TRBD1 (6 bases). Germline V gene lookup returns CDR1 MNHEY and CDR2 SVGAGI. The CDR3 has 15 residues. Trimming took off 5 bases at V and 0 bases at J, with 11 bases between the two ends. The CDR3 here is CASSPQGSSYNEQFF. The CDR3 bases are TGTGCCAGCAGTCCGCAGGGGAGCTCCTACAATGAGCAGTTCTTC.

The chain has TRBV30 and TRBJ1-6; 10 positions agree with TRBD1. Germline lookup yields CDR1 GTSNPN and CDR2 SVGIG (reference sequence). The junction had 6 bases not matched to a gene; V was cut back by 3 bases and J by 7 bases. The CDR3 has 15 amino acids. In DNA, the CDR3 is TGTGCCTGGAGGGACAGGGGGACGGCAAATTCACCCCTCCACTTT. It yields the protein CAWRDRGTANSPLHF. The full variable domain, completed using reference TRBV30 and TRBJ1-6, is SQTIHQWPATLVQPVGSPLSLECTVEGTSNPNLYWYRQAAGRGLQLLFYSVGIGQISSEVPQNLSASRPQDRQFILSSKKLLLSDSGFYLCAWRDRGTANSPLHFGNGTRLTVT.

The chain recombines TRBV2 with TRBJ2-1; D gene ambiguous. V lost 7 bases and J 2 bases, leaving 18 bases between the germline ends. CDR1 and CDR2 from the germline V gene are SNHLY and FYNNEI. The CDR3 extends over 16 amino acids. CDR3: CASTFRARHPYNEQFF. DNA of the CDR3: TGTGCCAGCACGTTCAGAGCACGACATCCCTACAATGAGCAGTTCTTC.

The chain recombines TRBV4-1 with TRBJ2-5; 7 nucleotides align to TRBD1. CDR3 length: 17 amino acids. J lost 5 bases, V lost 0 bases, and 12 bases had no gene match. Germline V gene sequence: CDR1 MGHRA, CDR2 YSYEKL. CDR3 nucleotides: TGCGCCAGCAGCCAAGATGGGACAGCGTTGCGAGGGGAGACCCAGTACTTC. Residues: CASSQDGTALRGETQYF.

The J gene is TRBJ1-1, the V gene TRBV7-2; D gene uncertain. Germline CDR1 reads SGHTA; CDR2 reads FQGNSA. V was pared by 5 bases and J by 0 bases, with 7 bases between. This CDR3 is built from 13 residues. The CDR3: CASSPGMNTEAFF. CDR3 DNA sequence: TGTGCCAGCAGCCCCGGGATGAACACTGAAGCTTTCTTT.

The V gene is TRBV4-3, the J gene TRBJ2-4, with D perhaps matching TRBD1 (6 bases). The CDR3 is made up of 17 amino acids. The V and J ends lost 0 bases and 6 bases respectively, with 18 bases between them. The germline CDR1 and CDR2 sequences are LGHNA and YSLEER. CDR3 nucleotides: TGCGCCAGCAGCCAAGATTTAGGGACCACCAGGGGAAACATTCAGTACTTC. Its translation: CASSQDLGTTRGNIQYF.

This clone turned up a few times. In DNA form, the CDR3 reads TGCAGCGTTGAAGATTCGCGGTATGGCTACACCTTC. Amino acid sequence: CSVEDSRYGYTF. V usage is TRBV29-1 and J usage is TRBJ1-2; D is uncertain. The CDR3 contains 12 residues. The V end was cut by 0 bases, the J end by 5 bases, with 7 bases between. The germline CDR1 and CDR2 sequences are SQVTM and ANQGSEA.

The chain links TRBV11-1 to TRBJ2-3, with 7 bases identical to TRBD1. V shed 4 bases and J 2 bases; nucleotides not matched to a gene: 6. Germline V gene sequence: CDR1 SGHAT, CDR2 FQDESV (reference sequence). This CDR3 region has 15 residues. The CDR3, as DNA: TGTGCCAGCAGCTGGCCGGGACAGATCACAGATACGCAGTATTTT. Translating it yields CASSWPGQITDTQYF.

The chain is built from TRBV13 and TRBJ1-2; D is unresolved. Germline V gives CDR1 PRHDT, CDR2 FYEKMQ (reference sequence). The CDR3 is made up of 13 amino acids. V dropped 1 base and J dropped 4 bases, with 7 bases sitting between them. The CDR3 DNA sequence: TGTGCCAGCAGCTTAGAACCAGGCTATGGCTACACCTTC. Residues: CASSLEPGYGYTF.

This clone was detected only a few times. This chain joins TRBV30 and TRBJ2-1; 12 bases match TRBD2. V gave up 5 bases and J gave up 8 bases; unmatched junction bases: 16. The germline CDR1 and CDR2 sequences are GTSNPN and SVGIG (reference sequence). The CDR3 contains 17 residues. DNA for the CDR3: TGTGCCTGGTGCCAAGGACTAGCGGGGTCCCGCGTTTATGAGCAGTTCTTC. As protein: CAWCQGLAGSRVYEQFF.

The V and J genes are TRBV5-6 and TRBJ2-7; D remains unclear. Germline V lookup: CDR1 SGHDT, CDR2 YYEEEE. The CDR3 is 11 residues long. Trimming left V 5 bases short and J 4 bases short, with 7 bases between. CDR3 sequence: CASSTEYEQYF. Here the CDR3 DNA reads TGTGCCAGCAGTACAGAATACGAGCAGTACTTC.

The chain uses TRBV4-3 and TRBJ2-4, with D perhaps TRBD2 (6 bases). V was shortened by 0 bases and J by 8 bases, with 14 bases between the two germline ends. CDR3 length: 15 residues. Germline V gives CDR1 LGHNA, CDR2 YSLEER. CDR3 residues: CASSQELTAGYIQYF. CDR3 in DNA: TGCGCCAGCAGCCAAGAATTGACAGCGGGTTACATTCAGTACTTC.

The chain uses TRBV6-5 and TRBJ2-5, with a possible D match to TRBD1 (5 bases). The J call is in doubt because the DNA end fits TRBJ2-7 better. Germline V CDR1 and CDR2: MNHEY, SVGAGI. The CDR3 consists of 13 residues. CDR3 residues: CASSYKGNYEQYF. The CDR3 DNA is TGTGCCAGCAGTTATAAGGGGAACTACGAGCAGTACTTC.

This rearrangement joins TRBV27 to TRBJ2-7, with 7 bases lining up with TRBD2. Trimming removed 4 bases from V and 2 bases from J; junction bases left unmatched: 5. Germline CDR1 MNHEY, CDR2 SMNVEV (reference sequence). The CDR3 contains 14 residues. Here the CDR3 DNA reads TGTGCCAGCAGTTACGGGGGGAGTCCCTACGAGCAGTACTTC. Translated: CASSYGGSPYEQYF.

The chain uses TRBV19 and TRBJ2-7; D is ambiguous. Per the germline V gene, CDR1 is LNHDA and CDR2 is SQIVND (reference sequence). CDR3 length equals 14 residues. V was shortened by 1 base and J by 0 bases, with 7 bases between the two germline ends. CDR3 nucleotides: TGTGCCAGTAGTATAGTCGGTACCTCCTACGAGCAGTACTTC. This sequence encodes CASSIVGTSYEQYF.

The chain joins TRBV7-8 to TRBJ2-1, with 13 bases matching TRBD2. Germline trimming cut 4 bases from V and 9 bases from J; bases unmatched to any gene: 9. Germline CDR1 SGHVS, CDR2 FQNEAQ. The CDR3 is 16 residues long. The CDR3 reads CASSSNGLAGVFEQFF. The CDR3, as DNA: TGTGCCAGCAGCTCCAATGGACTAGCGGGGGTCTTTGAGCAGTTCTTC.

The J gene is TRBJ2-1, the V gene TRBV5-4; 9 bases align to TRBD1. This CDR3 has 15 amino acids. V was pared by 2 bases and J by 5 bases, with 5 bases of the junction left unmatched. Germline values: CDR1 SGHNT, CDR2 YYREEE (reference sequence). CDR3 bases: TGTGCCAGCAGCTTTGGACAGGGGAACAACAATGAGCAGTTCTTC. It yields the protein CASSFGQGNNNEQFF.

The genes are TRBV4-1 and TRBJ2-1; 15 bases align to TRBD2. CDR1 and CDR2 (germline): MGHRA, YSYEKL. Trimming removed 5 bases from V and 8 bases from J; junction bases left unmatched: 13. The CDR3 runs 18 residues. The CDR3 region is CASSREMGTSGGYHEQFF. Here the CDR3 DNA reads TGCGCCAGCAGCAGAGAGATGGGGACTAGCGGGGGGTATCATGAGCAGTTCTTC.

The CDR3 protein is CASSRFGTGAYEQYF. CDR3 sequence (DNA): TGTGCCAGTAGTAGGTTCGGGACGGGGGCCTACGAGCAGTACTTC. The chain is built from TRBV19 and TRBJ2-7; possibly TRBD2 for D (6 bases). The V end lost 4 bases, the J end lost 2 bases, and 15 bases lay between the germline ends. The germline CDR1 and CDR2 sequences are LNHDA and SQIVND (reference sequence). The CDR3 has 15 amino acids.

This clone was recorded a few times. The chain has TRBV29-1 and TRBJ1-2; D is undetermined. Germline assignment: CDR1 SQVTM and CDR2 ANQGSEA. V dropped 7 bases and J dropped 0 bases, with 9 bases sitting between them. The CDR3 loop spans 12 amino acids. CDR3 region: CSASMANYGYTF. DNA for the CDR3: TGCAGCGCCTCTATGGCTAACTATGGCTACACCTTC. Filled out from reference TRBV29-1 and TRBJ1-2, the complete variable domain reads SAVISQKPSRDICQRGTSLTIQCQVDSQVTMMFWYRQQPGQSLTLIATANQGSEATYESGFVIDKFPISRPNLTFSTLTVSNMSPEDSSIYLCSASMANYGYTFGSGTRLTVV.